These 17 T cell receptor beta chains came from one sample sequenced in a study of OX40 agonist ivuxolimab in advanced cancers. Some clones are missing from TCRdb's copy, which holds only in-frame ones; the method was immunoSEQ multiplex PCR. This sample yields 45,000 to 65,000 clones, of which 88% are seen a single time; more than 9.5% belongs to the top ten. The sample here was CD4+ or CD8+ T cells sorted from blood, taken in a trial of the OX40 agonist ivuxolimab. Every receptor here comes from an adult with an advanced solid tumor such as melanoma, head and neck, liver or kidney cancer.

This sequence joins TRBV6-5 and TRBJ2-3; possibly TRBD1 for D (6 bases). Germline V gives CDR1 MNHEY, CDR2 SVGAGI. The CDR3 has 15 amino acids. V shed 2 bases and J shed 2 bases, with 11 bases lying between them. This chain's CDR3 is CASSYATGSTDTQYF. The CDR3 nucleotides read TGTGCCAGCAGTTACGCCACAGGGTCCACAGATACGCAGTATTTT.

The rearrangement joins TRBV7-9 to TRBJ1-1; D gene ambiguous. The CDR3 contains 11 residues. The ends were cut back, 5 bases at V and 6 bases at J, with 7 bases in the middle. CDR1 and CDR2 from the germline V gene are SEHNR and FQNEAQ (reference sequence). CDR3 sequence (DNA): TGTGCCAGCAGCGCCTCATCTGAAGCTTTCTTT. It translates to CASSASSEAFF.

The gene calls are TRBV28 and TRBJ2-7; 8 bases are a match to TRBD1. Per the germline V gene, CDR1 is MDHEN and CDR2 is SYDVKM. The V and J ends lost 8 bases and 6 bases, in that order; junction bases with no gene match: 12. This CDR3 spans 14 amino acids. CDR3 in amino acids: CASAFGTGLAEQYF. The CDR3 DNA sequence: TGTGCCAGCGCTTTCGGGACAGGCCTAGCCGAGCAGTACTTC.

In nucleotides, the CDR3 is TGTGCCAGCGGGCGGTCTCGGGCTTACAATGAGCAGTTCTTC. This gives the protein CASGRSRAYNEQFF. The rearrangement uses TRBV9 and TRBJ2-1; no reliable D call. Per germline, CDR1 SGDLS and CDR2 YYNGEE. This CDR3 is 14 amino acids long. Trimming pared 7 bases from V and 4 bases from J, leaving 15 bases between.

The genes are TRBV5-1 and TRBJ2-1; D possibly matches TRBD1 or TRBD2 (5 bases each). Germline V gives CDR1 SGHRS, CDR2 YFSETQ. The CDR3 totals 16 residues. V lost 7 bases and J lost 10, with 27 bases in between. For the CDR3, the DNA is TGCGCCAGCCAGCTTGCCATCTGGGAGACCCCAGGGGAGCAGTTCTTC. This gives the protein CASQLAIWETPGEQFF.

This sequence joins TRBV14 and TRBJ2-2, with TRBD2 matching over 10 bases. CDR1 is SGHDN and CDR2 is FVKESK in the germline V gene. Losses at the gene ends were 1 base for V and 4 bases for J; bases not matched to a gene: 12. The CDR3 totals 19 residues. Written as DNA, the CDR3 is TGTGCCAGCAGCCAAGGCTCTAGCGGGAGTCGATTAGGCACCGGGGAGCTGTTTTTT. It yields the protein CASSQGSSGSRLGTGELFF.

This clone was seen once. The chain has TRBV11-2 and TRBJ2-6; D call uncertain. From germline, CDR1 is SGHAT and CDR2 FQNNGV. This CDR3 is built from 16 residues. V lost 5 bases and J 0 bases, leaving 11 bases between the germline ends. Written as DNA, the CDR3 is TGTGCCAGCAGCCCCGGTGGTCGCTCTGGGGCCAACGTCCTGACTTTC. It is translated as CASSPGGRSGANVLTF.

The table lists this clone with a few counts. CDR3 coding DNA: TGTGCCAGCAGTTTAGGACATTACTATGGCTACACCTTC. Translating gives CASSLGHYYGYTF. The chain joins TRBV27 to TRBJ1-2; D is perhaps TRBD1 (5 bases). CDR3 length: 13 residues. V gave up 2 bases and J gave up 3 bases, with 7 bases separating them. Germline V gene data show CDR1 as MNHEY and CDR2 as SMNVEV (reference sequence).

The gene calls are TRBV7-3 and TRBJ2-1; 15 nucleotides align to TRBD2. The CDR3 is made up of 14 amino acids. Germline V gene sequence: CDR1 SGHTA, CDR2 FQGTGA. V shed 5 bases and J 12 bases; nucleotides not matched to a gene: 5. The DNA of the CDR3 is TGTGCCAGCAGCCCCCCGGGACTAGCGGGAGGGCAGTTCTTC. It codes for CASSPPGLAGGQFF.

DNA of the CDR3: TGTGCCAGCAGCGCCGGGACGATAAACACTGAAGCTTTCTTT. It encodes CASSAGTINTEAFF. The chain carries TRBV9 and TRBJ1-1; D might be TRBD1 (5 bases). CDR3 length: 14 amino acids. Trimming stripped 3 bases from V and 2 bases from J, with 11 bases between. CDR1 and CDR2 from the germline V gene are SGDLS and YYNGEE.

This sequence joins TRBV15 and TRBJ2-5; TRBD2 matches at 11 bases. The CDR3 is 15 amino acids. The germline V gene has CDR1 LNHNV and CDR2 YYDKDF (reference sequence). Trimming took 3 bases from V and 5 from J; bases not matched to a gene: 5. Here the CDR3 reads CATSSPTSGEETQYF. For the CDR3, the DNA is TGTGCCACCAGCAGTCCGACTAGCGGGGAGGAGACCCAGTACTTC. The complete variable domain, with remaining parts taken from reference TRBV15 and TRBJ2-5, reads DAMVIQNPRYQVTQFGKPVTLSCSQTLNHNVMYWYQQKSSQAPKLLFHYYDKDFNNEADTPDNFQSRRPNTSFCFLDIRSPGLGDTAMYLCATSSPTSGEETQYFGPGTRLLVL.

This clone was detected only a few times. The chain employs TRBV7-8 and TRBJ1-1; D gene unclear. The germline gives CDR1 SGHVS, CDR2 FQNEAQ. The CDR3 totals 13 residues. V lost 3 bases to trimming and J lost 2 bases, with 7 bases between them. As DNA, the CDR3 is TGTGCCAGCAGCTTGTGGGGAAACACTGAAGCTTTCTTT. It specifies CASSLWGNTEAFF.

The rearrangement links TRBV27 to TRBJ1-5; D is possibly TRBD1 (5 bases). V was pared by 3 bases and J by 6 bases, with 12 bases between. The germline CDR1 and CDR2 sequences are MNHEY and SMNVEV (reference sequence). The CDR3 length is 14 residues. The CDR3 loop reads CASSLGGMGQPQHF. CDR3 nucleotides: TGTGCCAGCAGTTTGGGGGGGATGGGTCAGCCCCAGCATTTT.

Here the CDR3 DNA reads TGCAGCGGCACGAGGGGCGATTCCTACGAGCAGTACTTC. This gives the protein CSGTRGDSYEQYF. This chain joins TRBV29-1 and TRBJ2-7, with D perhaps TRBD1 or TRBD2 (5 bases each). The CDR3 runs to 13 residues. Germline V gene sequence: CDR1 SQVTM, CDR2 ANQGSEA. Trimming removed 7 bases from V and 1 base from J, with 14 bases in between.

This rearrangement joins TRBV30 to TRBJ1-2; D remains ambiguous. V lost 0 bases, J lost 2 bases, and 10 bases lay in between. Germline CDR1 and CDR2: GTSNPN and SVGIG (reference sequence). The CDR3 covers 14 residues. DNA of the CDR3: TGTGCCTGGAGTGTAGAGTCCCAAAACTATGGCTACACCTTC. Translated, it gives CAWSVESQNYGYTF.

The V and J genes are TRBV6-5 and TRBJ2-7, with D perhaps matching TRBD1 (5 bases). Germline assignment: CDR1 MNHEY and CDR2 SVGAGI. The CDR3 is made up of 11 amino acids. Trimming took 5 bases from V and 6 from J, leaving 8 bases between them. CDR3 nucleotides: TGTGCCAGCAGTGATGGGGCCGAGCAGTACGTC. Amino acids: CASSDGAEQYV.

V and J are TRBV29-1 and TRBJ2-1, with D perhaps TRBD2 (5 bases). The germline V gene encodes CDR1 SQVTM and CDR2 ANQGSEA. The V gene lost 0 bases and the J gene lost 5 bases, with 17 bases spanning the gap. This CDR3 has 16 amino acids. This chain's CDR3 is CSVEDPGSSANNEQFF. The CDR3 DNA reads TGCAGCGTTGAAGATCCGGGATCAAGTGCTAACAATGAGCAGTTCTTC.